The text below deals with one TCR beta chain. Antigen specificity is unknown. The assay was carried out at the deep level. TCRdb's table, derived via immunoSEQ multiplex PCR, lists solely in-frame clones and lacks some. The sample consists of fewer than 650,000 clones, about three quarters of them appearing once. V was clipped by 3 bases and J by 2 bases, with 14 bases between them. The CDR3 covers 15 residues. Germline V gives CDR1 KGHSH, CDR2 LQKENI. This sample is part of a study of shared clonotypes between healthy human individuals. Study background: The study enrolled two women and a few men aged 18 to 49.

Nashville, Tennessee was home to all donors, each a Caucasian adult. Overall study findings and caveats: Researchers sampled blood only, noting tissue repertoires likely differ.

This TCR was sampled from a woman between 40 and 50 years old in good health. Some clones in this sample may be carry-over from other donors' samples. The chain uses TRBV18 and TRBJ2-7; D may be TRBD2 (6 bases). Input material: PBMCs. The CDR3 loop reads CASSPRKGGPYEQYF. For the CDR3, the DNA is TGTGCCAGCTCACCGAGAAAGGGAGGACCCTACGAGCAGTACTTC.